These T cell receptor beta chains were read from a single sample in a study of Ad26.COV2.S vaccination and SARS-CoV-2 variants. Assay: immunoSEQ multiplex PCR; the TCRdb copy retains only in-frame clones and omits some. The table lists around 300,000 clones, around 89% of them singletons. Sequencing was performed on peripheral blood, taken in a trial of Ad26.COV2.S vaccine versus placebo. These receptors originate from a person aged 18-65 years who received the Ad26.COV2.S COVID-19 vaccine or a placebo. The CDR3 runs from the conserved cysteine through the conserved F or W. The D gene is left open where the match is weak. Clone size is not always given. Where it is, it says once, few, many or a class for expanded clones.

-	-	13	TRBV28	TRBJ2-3	TGTGCCAGCAGAAATCAGGGACCAGATACGCAGTATTTT	CASRNQGPDTQYF
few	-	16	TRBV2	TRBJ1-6	TGTGCCAGCACCCTGAGACGTGGGGAGTCGCGTTCACCCCTCCACTTT	CASTLRRGESRSPLHF
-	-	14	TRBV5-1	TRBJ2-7	TGCGCCAGTAACCGGGACGGGAGCTCCTACGAGCAGTACTTC	CASNRDGSSYEQYF
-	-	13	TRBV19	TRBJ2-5	TGTGCCAGTAGTTCCTACATAGGAGAGACCCAGTACTTC	CASSSYIGETQYF
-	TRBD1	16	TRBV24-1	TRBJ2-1	TGTGCCACCAGTGATGGGACAGGGGTTTCTTACAATGAGCAGTTCTTC	CATSDGTGVSYNEQFF
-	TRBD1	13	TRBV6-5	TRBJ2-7	TGTGCCAGCAGTAGGACAGGCTCCTACGAGCAGTACTTC	CASSRTGSYEQYF
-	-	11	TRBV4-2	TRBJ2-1	TGTGCCAGCAGCCAGGGTAATGAGCAGTTCTTC	CASSQGNEQFF
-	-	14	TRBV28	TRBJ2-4	TGTGCCAGCACCGGGACACTGGACTATAACATTCAGTACTTC	CASTGTLDYNIQYF
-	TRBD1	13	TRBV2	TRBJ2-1	TGTGCCAGCGCCGGGACAGGGATTAATGAGCAGTTCTTC	CASAGTGINEQFF
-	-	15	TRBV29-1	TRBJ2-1	TGCAGCGTTGGAGGCGGAGCCAGCTCCTACAATGAGCAGTTCTTC	CSVGGGASSYNEQFF
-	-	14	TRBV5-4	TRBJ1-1	TGTGCCAGCAGCTTGCCAGGGCCGGATACTGAAGCTTTCTTT	CASSLPGPDTEAFF
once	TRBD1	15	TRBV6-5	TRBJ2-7	TGTGCCAGCAGACCGGGACAGGGAATCTCCTACGAGCAGTACTTC	CASRPGQGISYEQYF
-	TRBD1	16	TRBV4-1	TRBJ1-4	TGCGCCAGCAGCCAAGATTCCGGGACAGGGGGATCAGGACTGTTTTTT	CASSQDSGTGGSGLFF
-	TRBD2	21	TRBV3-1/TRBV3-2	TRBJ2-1	TGTGCCAGCAGCCATGCCCGGAGAGGGGCTAGCGGGAGGAGCTCCTACAATGAGCAGTTCTTC	CASSHARRGASGRSSYNEQFF
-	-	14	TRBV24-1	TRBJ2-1	TGTGCCACCAGTGTGGGGGGGCGAGGCAATGAGCAGTTCTTC	CATSVGGRGNEQFF
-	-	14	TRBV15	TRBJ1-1	TGTGCCACCAGGGACGCTGCAGGGGCCACTGAAGCTTTCTTT	CATRDAAGATEAFF
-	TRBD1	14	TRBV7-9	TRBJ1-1	TGTGCCAGTGGCAGGGGGCGGGCGGGCACTGAAGCTTTCTTT	CASGRGRAGTEAFF
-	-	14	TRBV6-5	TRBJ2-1	TGTGCCAGCAGCCCCACTATACGGGGGCCTAACCAGTTCTTC	CASSPTIRGPNQFF
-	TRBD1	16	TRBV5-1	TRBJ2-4	TGCGCCAGCAGCTTGTCTGGACAGGGGGCGGGTAACATTCAGTACTTC	CASSLSGQGAGNIQYF
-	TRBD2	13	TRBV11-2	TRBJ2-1	TGTGCCAGCAGCTCAGGAGCGGGGGGTGAGCAGTTCTTC	CASSSGAGGEQFF
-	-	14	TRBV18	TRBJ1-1	TGTGCCAGCTCACCACCCCGGGGGAACACTGAAGCTTTCTTT	CASSPPRGNTEAFF
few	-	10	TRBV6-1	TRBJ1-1	TGTGCCAGCAGTGATCCTGAAGCTTTCTTT	CASSDPEAFF
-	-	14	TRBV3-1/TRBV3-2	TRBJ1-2	TGTGCCAGCAGCCAAGAAGGGATCTTCTATGGCTACACCTTC	CASSQEGIFYGYTF
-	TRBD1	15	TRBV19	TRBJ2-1	TGTGCCAGTAGGACCGGGACAGGGGGTAGGAATGAGCAGTTCTTC	CASRTGTGGRNEQFF
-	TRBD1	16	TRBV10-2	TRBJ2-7	TGCGCCAGCAGTCCCTTGGGACAGTCGGGCTCCTACGAGCAGTACTTC	CASSPLGQSGSYEQYF
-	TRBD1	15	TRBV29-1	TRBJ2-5	TGCAGCGTTGAAGACTACCGAGGGGGCGCAGAGACCCAGTACTTC	CSVEDYRGGAETQYF